This record covers a single T cell receptor beta chain. Its antigen is unidentified. Researchers ran the PCR with 60 Vbeta and 13 Jbeta primers. Profiled with immunoSEQ multiplex PCR; TCRdb holds only in-frame clones, not every one. The sample includes fewer than 250,000 clones, 75% to 85% of them seen just once. From germline, CDR1 is MDHEN and CDR2 SYDVKM. The CDR3 totals 13 residues. V gave up 3 bases and J gave up 7 bases, with 12 bases separating them. This specimen comes from a study of cytomegalovirus exposure and HLA in healthy donors. Study-wide findings and caveats: A later analysis found TCR association rates differed by HLA locus, highest for DRB1 and lowest for HLA-C. Reportedly, cytomegalovirus status was diagnosed with high sensitivity and specificity.

This clonotype originated in a woman in her twenties or thirties in good health and CMV-seropositive. The V and J genes are TRBV28 and TRBJ1-2, with D unresolved. Sequencing was performed on PBMCs. In DNA, the CDR3 is TGTGCCAGCAGTTTTCGCGGCGGCGGTGGCTACACCTTC. Amino acid sequence: CASSFRGGGGYTF.